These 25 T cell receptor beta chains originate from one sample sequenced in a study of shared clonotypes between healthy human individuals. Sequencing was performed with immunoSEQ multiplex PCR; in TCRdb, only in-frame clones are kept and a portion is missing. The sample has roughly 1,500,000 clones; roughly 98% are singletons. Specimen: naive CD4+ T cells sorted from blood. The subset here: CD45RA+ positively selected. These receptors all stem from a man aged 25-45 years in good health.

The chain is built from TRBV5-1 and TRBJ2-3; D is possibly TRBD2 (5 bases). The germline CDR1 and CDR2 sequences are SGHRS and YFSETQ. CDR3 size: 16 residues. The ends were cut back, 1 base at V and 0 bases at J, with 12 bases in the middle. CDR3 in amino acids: CASSLWGDVSTDTQYF. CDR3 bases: TGCGCCAGCAGCTTGTGGGGAGATGTTAGCACAGATACGCAGTATTTT.

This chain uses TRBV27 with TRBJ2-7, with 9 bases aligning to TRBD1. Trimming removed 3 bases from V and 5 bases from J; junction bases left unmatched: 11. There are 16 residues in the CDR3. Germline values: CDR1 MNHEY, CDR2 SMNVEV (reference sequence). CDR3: CASSFLQGQGINEQYF. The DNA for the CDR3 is TGTGCCAGCAGTTTCCTCCAGGGACAGGGTATTAACGAGCAGTACTTC.

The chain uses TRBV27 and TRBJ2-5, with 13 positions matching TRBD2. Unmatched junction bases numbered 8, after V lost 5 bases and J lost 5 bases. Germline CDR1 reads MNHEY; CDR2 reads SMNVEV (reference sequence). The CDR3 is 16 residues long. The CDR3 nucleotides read TGTGCCAGCAGTCCGGGACTAGCGGGGTGGGGGGAGACCCAGTACTTC. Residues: CASSPGLAGWGETQYF.

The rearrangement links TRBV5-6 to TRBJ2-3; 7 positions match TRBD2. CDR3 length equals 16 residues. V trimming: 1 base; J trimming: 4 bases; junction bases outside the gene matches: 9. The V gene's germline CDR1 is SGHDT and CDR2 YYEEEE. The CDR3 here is CASSLFDRGRSDTQYF. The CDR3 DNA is TGTGCCAGCAGCTTGTTCGACCGCGGGAGATCAGATACGCAGTATTTT.

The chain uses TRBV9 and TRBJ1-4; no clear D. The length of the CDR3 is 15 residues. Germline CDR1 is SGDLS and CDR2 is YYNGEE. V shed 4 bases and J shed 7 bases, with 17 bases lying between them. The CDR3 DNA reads TGTGCCAGCAGCTCTCCGACCGGGCGTAGTGAAAAACTGTTTTTT. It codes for CASSSPTGRSEKLFF.

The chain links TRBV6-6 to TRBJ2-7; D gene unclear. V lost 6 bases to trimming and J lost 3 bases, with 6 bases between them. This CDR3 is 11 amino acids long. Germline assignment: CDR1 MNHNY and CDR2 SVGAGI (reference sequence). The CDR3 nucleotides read TGTGCCAGCAGAGCTAGCTACGAGCAGTACTTC. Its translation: CASRASYEQYF.

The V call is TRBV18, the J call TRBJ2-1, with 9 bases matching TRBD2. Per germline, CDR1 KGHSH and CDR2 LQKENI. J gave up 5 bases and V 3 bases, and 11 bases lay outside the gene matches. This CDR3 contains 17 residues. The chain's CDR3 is CASSPLWLAGKDNEQFF. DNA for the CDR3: TGTGCCAGCTCACCTTTGTGGCTAGCGGGAAAGGACAATGAGCAGTTCTTC.

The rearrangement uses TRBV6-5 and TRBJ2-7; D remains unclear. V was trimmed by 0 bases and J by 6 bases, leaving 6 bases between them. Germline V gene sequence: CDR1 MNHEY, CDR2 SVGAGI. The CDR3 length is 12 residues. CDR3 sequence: CASSYSGREQYF. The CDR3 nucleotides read TGTGCCAGCAGTTACTCGGGTCGCGAGCAGTACTTC.

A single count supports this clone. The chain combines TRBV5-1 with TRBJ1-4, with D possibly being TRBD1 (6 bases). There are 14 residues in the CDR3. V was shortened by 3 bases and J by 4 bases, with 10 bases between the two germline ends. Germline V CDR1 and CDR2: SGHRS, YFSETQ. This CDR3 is CASSSGTLNEKLFF. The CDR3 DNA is TGCGCCAGCAGCTCCGGGACACTTAATGAAAAACTGTTTTTT.

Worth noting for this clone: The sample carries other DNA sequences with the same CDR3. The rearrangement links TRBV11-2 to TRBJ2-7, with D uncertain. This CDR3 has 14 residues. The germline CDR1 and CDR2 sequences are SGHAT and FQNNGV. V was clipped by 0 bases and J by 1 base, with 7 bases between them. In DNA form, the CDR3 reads TGTGCCAGCAGCTTAGAGACGGTATCCTACGAGCAGTACTTC. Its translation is CASSLETVSYEQYF.

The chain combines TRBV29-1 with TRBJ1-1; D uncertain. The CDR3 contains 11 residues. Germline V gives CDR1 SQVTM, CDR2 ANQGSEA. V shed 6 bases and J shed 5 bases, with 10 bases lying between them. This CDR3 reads CSVSSKTEAFF. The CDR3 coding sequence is TGCAGCGTCTCCTCCAAAACTGAAGCTTTCTTT.

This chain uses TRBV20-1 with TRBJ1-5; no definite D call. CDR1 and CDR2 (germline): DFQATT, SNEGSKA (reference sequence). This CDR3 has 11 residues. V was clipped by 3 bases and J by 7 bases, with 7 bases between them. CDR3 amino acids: CSASAGQPQHF. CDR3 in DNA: TGCAGTGCTAGCGCGGGGCAGCCCCAGCATTTT.

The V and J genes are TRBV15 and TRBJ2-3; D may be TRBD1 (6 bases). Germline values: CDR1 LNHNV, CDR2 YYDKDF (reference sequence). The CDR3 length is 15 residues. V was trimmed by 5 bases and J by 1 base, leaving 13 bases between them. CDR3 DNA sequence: TGTGCCACCAGCCGTGGACAGTTACGCACAGATACGCAGTATTTT. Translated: CATSRGQLRTDTQYF.

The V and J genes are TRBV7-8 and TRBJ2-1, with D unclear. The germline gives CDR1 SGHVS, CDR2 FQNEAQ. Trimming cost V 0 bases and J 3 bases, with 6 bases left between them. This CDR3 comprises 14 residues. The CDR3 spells CASSLATIYNEQFF. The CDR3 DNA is TGTGCCAGCAGCTTAGCTACCATCTACAATGAGCAGTTCTTC.

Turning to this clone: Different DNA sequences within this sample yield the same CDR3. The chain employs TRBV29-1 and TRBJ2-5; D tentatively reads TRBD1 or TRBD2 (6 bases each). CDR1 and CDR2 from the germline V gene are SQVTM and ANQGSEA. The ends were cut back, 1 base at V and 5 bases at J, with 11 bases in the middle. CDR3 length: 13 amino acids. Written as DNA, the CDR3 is TGCAGCGTTGAAGGTCAGGGGAGGGAGACCCAGTACTTC. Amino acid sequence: CSVEGQGRETQYF.

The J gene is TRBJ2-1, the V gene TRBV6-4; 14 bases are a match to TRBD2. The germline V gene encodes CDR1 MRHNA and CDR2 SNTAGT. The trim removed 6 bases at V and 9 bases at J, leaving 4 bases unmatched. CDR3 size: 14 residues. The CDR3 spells CASSVGLAGGEQFF. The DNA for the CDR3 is TGTGCCAGCAGCGTCGGACTAGCGGGGGGTGAGCAGTTCTTC.

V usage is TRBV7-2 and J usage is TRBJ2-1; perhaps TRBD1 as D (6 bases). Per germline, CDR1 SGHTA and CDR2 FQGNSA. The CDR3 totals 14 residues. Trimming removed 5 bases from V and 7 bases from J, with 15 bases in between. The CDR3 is CASSVRAGVNEQFF. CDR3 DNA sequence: TGTGCCAGCAGCGTTAGGGCAGGGGTAAATGAGCAGTTCTTC.

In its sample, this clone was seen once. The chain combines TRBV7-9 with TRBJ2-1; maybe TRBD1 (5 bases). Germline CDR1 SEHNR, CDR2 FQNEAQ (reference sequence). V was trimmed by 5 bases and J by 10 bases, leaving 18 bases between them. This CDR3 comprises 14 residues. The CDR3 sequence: CASSLHYGAQEQFF. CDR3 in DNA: TGTGCCAGCAGCCTACATTATGGGGCTCAAGAGCAGTTCTTC. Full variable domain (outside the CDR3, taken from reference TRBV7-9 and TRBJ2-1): DTGVSQNPRHKITKRGQNVTFRCDPISEHNRLYWYRQTLGQGPEFLTYFQNEAQLEKSRLLSDRFSAERPKGSFSTLEIQRTEQGDSAMYLCASSLHYGAQEQFFGPGTRLTVL.

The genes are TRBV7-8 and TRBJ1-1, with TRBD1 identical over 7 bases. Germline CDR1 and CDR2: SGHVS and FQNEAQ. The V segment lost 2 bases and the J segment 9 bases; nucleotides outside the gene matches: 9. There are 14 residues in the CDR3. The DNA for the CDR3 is TGTGCCAGCAGCTTACAATTTGGGGACAGAAAAGCTTTCTTT. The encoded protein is CASSLQFGDRKAFF. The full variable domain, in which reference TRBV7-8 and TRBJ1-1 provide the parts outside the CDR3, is GAGVSQSPRYKVAKRGQDVALRCDPISGHVSLFWYQQALGQGPEFLTYFQNEAQLDKSGLPSDRFFAERPEGSVSTLKIQRTQQEDSAVYLCASSLQFGDRKAFFGQGTRLTVV.

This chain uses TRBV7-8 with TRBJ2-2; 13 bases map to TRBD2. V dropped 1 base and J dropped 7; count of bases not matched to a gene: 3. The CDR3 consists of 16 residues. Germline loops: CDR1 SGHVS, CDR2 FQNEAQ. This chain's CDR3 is CASSLVLAGGFGELFF. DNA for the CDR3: TGTGCCAGCAGCTTAGTACTAGCGGGAGGGTTCGGGGAGCTGTTTTTT.

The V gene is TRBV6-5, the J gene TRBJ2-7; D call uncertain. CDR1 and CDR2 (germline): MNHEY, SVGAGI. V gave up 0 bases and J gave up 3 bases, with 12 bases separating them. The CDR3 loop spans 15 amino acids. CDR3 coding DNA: TGTGCCAGCAGTTACTCGAGAATAGCCCACTACGAGCAGTACTTC. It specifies CASSYSRIAHYEQYF.

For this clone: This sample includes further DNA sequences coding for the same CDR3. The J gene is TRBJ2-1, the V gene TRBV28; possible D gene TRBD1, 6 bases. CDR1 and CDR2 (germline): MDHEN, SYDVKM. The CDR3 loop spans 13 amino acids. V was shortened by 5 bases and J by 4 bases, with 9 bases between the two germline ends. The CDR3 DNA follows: TGTGCCAGCAGTCCAGGACAGTACAATGAGCAGTTCTTC. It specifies CASSPGQYNEQFF.

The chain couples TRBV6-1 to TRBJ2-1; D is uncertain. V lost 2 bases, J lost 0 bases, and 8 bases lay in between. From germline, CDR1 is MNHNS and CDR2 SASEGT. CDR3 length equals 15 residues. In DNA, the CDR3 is TGTGCCAGCAGTGAACCCTCGAGCTCCTACAATGAGCAGTTCTTC. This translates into CASSEPSSSYNEQFF.

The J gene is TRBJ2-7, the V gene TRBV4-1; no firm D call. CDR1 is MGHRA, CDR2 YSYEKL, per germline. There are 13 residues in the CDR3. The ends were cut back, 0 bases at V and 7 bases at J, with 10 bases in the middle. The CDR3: CASSQDFWQEQYF. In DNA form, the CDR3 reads TGCGCCAGCAGCCAAGATTTTTGGCAGGAGCAGTACTTC.

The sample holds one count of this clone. Here the CDR3 DNA reads TGTGCCAGCAGTCCAGACAGAGGACCCATGAAGCAGTTCTTC. Translating it yields CASSPDRGPMKQFF. The V call is TRBV25-1, the J call TRBJ2-1; the D gene is possibly TRBD1 (5 bases). Germline V gives CDR1 MGHDK, CDR2 SYGVNS. The CDR3 is made up of 14 amino acids. V gave up 5 bases and J gave up 11 bases, with 19 bases separating them.